The entry that follows covers one T cell receptor beta chain sequence. The antigen this receptor binds is unknown. No much larger clonotype is one base removed from it; base qualities were not supplied. The donors were healthy, HIV-negative adults who had no recently reported acute infections or vaccinations. All donors were Caucasian adults living in Nashville, Tennessee, USA. Magnetic negative selection was used to enrich CD4+ T cells, after which naive cells were positively selected on CD45RA and the negative fraction became the memory subset. Blood was obtained by leukapheresis, after which PBMCs were separated by Ficoll-Histopaque density gradient centrifugation and cryopreserved in liquid nitrogen vapor phase. Analytical flow cytometry was used to check the purity and quantity of each magnetically sorted T cell population. Genomic DNA was isolated from each sorted fraction and quantified by UV absorbance on a Nanodrop 2000c.

These data are taken from a study of shared clonotypes between healthy human individuals (TCRdb year 2020). In terms of the full investigation: The cohort comprised a couple of women and a few men aged 18 to 49 years. The study deeply sequenced blood TCR repertoires of about 5 healthy adults to estimate repertoire size and the extent of clonotype sharing between individuals. Libraries were prepared and TCR repertoires were sequenced by different laboratories using diverse techniques, in order to increase sequencing depth and limit assay-specific biases. For each donor, CD4 naive and CD4 memory were each given three plates, CD8 naive was given two plates, and CD8 memory was given one plate. Leukapheresis yielded between about 0.9 and 9.5 billion PBMCs per donor. Overall study outcomes, separate from this receptor: Rarefaction of sorted-subset datasets indicated incomplete sequencing despite the large sequencing depth. Clonotypes shared by all four sorted-subset donors showed higher generation probabilities than non-shared clonotypes. Sampling was restricted to blood, and TCR repertoires in tissues likely differ from the TCR repertoires found in blood. When a few donors were compared, the shared fraction of clonotypes was around 5% for naive CD4, 3.5% to 4% for naive CD8, more than 2% for memory CD4, and approximately 0.4% for memory CD8. Because the study included only a small number of donors, the genetic and exposure-history diversity represented was limited. Pairwise subsampling led to the expectation that sequencing depth would affect the degree of clonotype sharing among donors. Estimated clonotype richness was generally larger for naive than for memory subsets.

The V end gives up 7 bases and the J end 9 bases, leaving 7 bases in the junction not matched to a gene. Sequences WSHSY (CDR1) and SAAADI (CDR2) are obtained from the germline V gene. Counted from cysteine to phenylalanine, this CDR3 has 13 amino acids. Only the CDR3 DNA is retained, 39 bases long and in frame from the first base. Using the deep immunoSEQ assay, TCR CDR3 regions were amplified from genomic DNA by multiplex PCR. For each cell subset, the extracted genomic DNA was distributed evenly across all wells of several immunoSEQ 96-well plates, and each plate served as one replicate. For sorted subsets, roughly 0.2 ug genomic DNA, equal to some 30,000 T cell genomes, was loaded into each replicate PCR. Purified libraries were measured with a Qubit 3.0 fluorometer, size-checked on a Bioanalyzer 2100, and measured again with the KAPA Library Quantification kit. Every immunoSEQ 96-well plate was sequenced on a separate single-read 150-cycle Illumina NextSeq 550 flow cell. Per the source publication's procedure: Because only junctional sequences without quality scores were contained in the immunoSEQ output, filtering matching that applied to full-length reads could not be performed. Sequences were annotated with PyIR, a Python wrapper for IgBLAST v1.9, using IMGT germline references to assign V/J genes and CDR3. Reads were filtered out if the reads had weak V/J assignments (E-value above 1e-6), no CDR3, stop codons, out-of-frame junctions, or ambiguous translated residues. V3J clonotypes were defined as sequences sharing the same inferred V gene, J gene, and CDR3 amino acid sequence. The percentage overlap between two repertoires was calculated by dividing the number of shared unique clonotypes by the size of the smaller repertoire. Repertoire richness was assessed with RTK rarefaction, the Chao1 estimator, and Recon v2.1 estimates of unobserved clonotypes. OLGA was used to compute generation probabilities for all TCRbeta clonotypes that the gDNA method yielded from several donors. In its TCRdb copy, this immuneACCESS table keeps in-frame sequences only and misses some clones. Where compared with another copy, unresolved V genes explain less than half of these, and the others have no known cause. The DNA was the basis for D and trimming; V, J and clone size are from that table. For this sample the table gives about 1.4 million clones, of which about 96% were detected only once. Over 1% of the sample is in the top ten clones.

The source material was naive CD4+ T cells sorted from blood. Read against the paper, the sample's cell subset or site label means: CD45RA+ positively selected. The sequence is built from TRBV10-2 and TRBJ2-1, with 9 junctional bases fitting TRBD1. The sequence was obtained from a man younger than 40 in good health. The encoded CDR3 is CASMGTGFIEQFF. The nucleotides are TGCGCCAGCATGGGGACAGGGTTTATTGAGCAGTTCTTC.